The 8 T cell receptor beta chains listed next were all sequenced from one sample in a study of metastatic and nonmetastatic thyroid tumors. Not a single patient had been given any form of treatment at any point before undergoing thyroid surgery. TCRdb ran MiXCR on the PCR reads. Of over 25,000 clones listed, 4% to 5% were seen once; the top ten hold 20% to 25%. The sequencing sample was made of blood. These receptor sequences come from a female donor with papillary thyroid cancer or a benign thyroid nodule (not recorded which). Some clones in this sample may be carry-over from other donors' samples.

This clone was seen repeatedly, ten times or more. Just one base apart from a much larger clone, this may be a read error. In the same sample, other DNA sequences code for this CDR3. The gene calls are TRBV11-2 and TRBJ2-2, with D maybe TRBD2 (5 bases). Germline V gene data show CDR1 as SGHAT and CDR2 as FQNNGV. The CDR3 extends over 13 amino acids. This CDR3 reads CASSEQWVGELFF. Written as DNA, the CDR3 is TGTGCCAGCAGCGAACAATGGGTCGGGGAGCTGTTTTTC.

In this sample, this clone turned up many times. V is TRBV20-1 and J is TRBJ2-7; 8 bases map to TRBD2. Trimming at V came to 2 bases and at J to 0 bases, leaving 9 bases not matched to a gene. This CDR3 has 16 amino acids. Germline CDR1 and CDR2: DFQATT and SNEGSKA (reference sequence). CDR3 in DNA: TGCAGTGCTAGACTAGCGGGCGTTACAAGCTCCTACGAGCAGTACTTC. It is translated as CSARLAGVTSSYEQYF.

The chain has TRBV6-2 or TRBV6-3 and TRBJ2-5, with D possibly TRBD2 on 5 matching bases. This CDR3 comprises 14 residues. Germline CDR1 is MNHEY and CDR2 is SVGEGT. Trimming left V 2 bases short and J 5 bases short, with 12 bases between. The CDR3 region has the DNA TGTGCCAGCAGTTACGGGAGTACTGGGGAGACCCAGTACTTC. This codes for CASSYGSTGETQYF.

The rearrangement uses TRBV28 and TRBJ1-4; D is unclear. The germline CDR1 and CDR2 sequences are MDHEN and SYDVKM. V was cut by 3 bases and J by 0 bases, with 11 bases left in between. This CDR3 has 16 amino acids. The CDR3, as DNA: TGTGCCAGCAGTTTGGAGGGATTTGCAACTAATGAAAAACTGTTTTTT. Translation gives CASSLEGFATNEKLFF.

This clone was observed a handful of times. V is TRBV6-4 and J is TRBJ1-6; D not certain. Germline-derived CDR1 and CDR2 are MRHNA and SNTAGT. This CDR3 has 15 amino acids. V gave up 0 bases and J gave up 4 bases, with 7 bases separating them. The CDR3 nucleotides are TGTGCCAGCAGTGACTCCACAGATTATAATTCACCCCTCCACTTT. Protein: CASSDSTDYNSPLHF.

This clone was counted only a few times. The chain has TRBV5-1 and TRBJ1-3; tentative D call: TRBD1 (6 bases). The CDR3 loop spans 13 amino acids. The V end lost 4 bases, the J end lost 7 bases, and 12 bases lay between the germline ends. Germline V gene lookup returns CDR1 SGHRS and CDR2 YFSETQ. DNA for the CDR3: TGCGCCAGCAGCGGAGGGGGACCGAACACCATATATTTT. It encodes CASSGGGPNTIYF.

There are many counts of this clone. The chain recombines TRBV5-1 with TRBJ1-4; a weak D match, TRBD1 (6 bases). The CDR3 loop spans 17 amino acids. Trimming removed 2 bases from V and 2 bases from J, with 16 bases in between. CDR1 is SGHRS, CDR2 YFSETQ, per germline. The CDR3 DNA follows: TGCGCCAGCAGCTTTACAGGGCCCTCGAGGACTAATGAAAAACTGTTTTTT. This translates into CASSFTGPSRTNEKLFF.

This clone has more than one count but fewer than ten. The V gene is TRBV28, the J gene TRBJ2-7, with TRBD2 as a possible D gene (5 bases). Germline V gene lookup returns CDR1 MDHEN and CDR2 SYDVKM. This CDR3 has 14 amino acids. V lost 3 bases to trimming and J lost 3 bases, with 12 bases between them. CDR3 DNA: TGTGCCAGCAGTTTCTTCGGGGAGAACTACGAGCAGTACTTC. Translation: CASSFFGENYEQYF. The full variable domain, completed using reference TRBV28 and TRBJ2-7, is DVKVTQSSRYLVKRTGEKVFLECVQDMDHENMFWYRQDPGLGLRLIYFSYDVKMKEKGDIPEGYSVSREKKERFSLILESASTNQTSMYLCASSFFGENYEQYFGPGTRLTVT.